Described below is a single T cell receptor (beta chain) sequence and its context. Antigen: not known. The data were taken from a study of beta chain features in type 1 diabetes. Study-level background: The study examined more than 100,000,000 sorted cells across all samples. Study-level results: The study found that naive, central memory and Treg TCRB repertoires appeared more similar in patients than in healthy donors. All four CD4+ subsets of Type 1 diabetes patients contained TCRB CDR3s that were moderately but significantly shorter.

The length of the CDR3 is 14 residues. V lost 4 bases and J 8 bases, leaving 18 bases between the germline ends. From germline, CDR1 is SGHRS and CDR2 YFSETQ. The investigators reverse transcribed all of the isolated RNA, so they sequenced expressed TCRB transcripts. It was found that naive, central memory and regulatory T cell samples averaged roughly 3.5 million reads. Generated by immunoSEQ multiplex PCR, the TCRdb table keeps only in-frame clones and is missing some. Among 9,300 or so clones listed, about 84% were seen once. The sequence came from a woman between 18 and 29 years old in good health. The sequencing input was Tregs from blood. The genes are TRBV5-1 and TRBJ1-2; no reliable D call. The CDR3 region is CASSLSVERSGYTF. CDR3 in DNA: TGCGCCAGCAGCCTTTCCGTCGAGAGGAGCGGCTACACCTTC.